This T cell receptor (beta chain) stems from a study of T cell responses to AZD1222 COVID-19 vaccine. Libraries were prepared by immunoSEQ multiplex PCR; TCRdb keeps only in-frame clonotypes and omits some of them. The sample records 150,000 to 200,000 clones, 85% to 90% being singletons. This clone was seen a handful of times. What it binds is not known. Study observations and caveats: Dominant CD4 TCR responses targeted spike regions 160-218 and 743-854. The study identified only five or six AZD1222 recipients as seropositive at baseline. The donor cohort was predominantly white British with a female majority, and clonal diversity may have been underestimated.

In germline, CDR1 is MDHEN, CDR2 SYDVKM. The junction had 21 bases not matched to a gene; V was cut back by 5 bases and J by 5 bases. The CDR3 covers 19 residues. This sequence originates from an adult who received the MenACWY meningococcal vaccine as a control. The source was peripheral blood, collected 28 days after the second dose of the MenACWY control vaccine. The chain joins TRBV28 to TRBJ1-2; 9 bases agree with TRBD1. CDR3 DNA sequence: TGTGCCAGCAGTCCACCGCACCTCGGACAGGGGACCGCTGGATATGGCTACACCTTC. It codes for CASSPPHLGQGTAGYGYTF.